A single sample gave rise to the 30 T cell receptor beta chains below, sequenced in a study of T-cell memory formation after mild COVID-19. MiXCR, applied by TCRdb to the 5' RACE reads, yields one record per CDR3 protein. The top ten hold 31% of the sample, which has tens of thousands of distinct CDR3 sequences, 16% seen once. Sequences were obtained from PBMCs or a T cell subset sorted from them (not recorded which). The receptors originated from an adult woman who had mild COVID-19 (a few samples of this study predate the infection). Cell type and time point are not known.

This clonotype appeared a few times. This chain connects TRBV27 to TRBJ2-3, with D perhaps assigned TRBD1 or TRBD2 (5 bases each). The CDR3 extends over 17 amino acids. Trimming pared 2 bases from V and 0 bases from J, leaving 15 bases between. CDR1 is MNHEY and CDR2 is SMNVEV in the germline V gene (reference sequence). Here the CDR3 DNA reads TGTGCCAGCAGTTTAGTAGGGACCCATTACAGCACAGATACGCAGTATTTT. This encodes CASSLVGTHYSTDTQYF.

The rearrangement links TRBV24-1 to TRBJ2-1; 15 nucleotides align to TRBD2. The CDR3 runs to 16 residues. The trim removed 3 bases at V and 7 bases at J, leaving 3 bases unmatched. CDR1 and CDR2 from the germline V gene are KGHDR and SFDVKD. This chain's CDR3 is CATSDRTSGRGNEQFF. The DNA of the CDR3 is TGTGCCACCAGTGATCGGACTAGCGGGAGGGGGAATGAGCAGTTCTTC.

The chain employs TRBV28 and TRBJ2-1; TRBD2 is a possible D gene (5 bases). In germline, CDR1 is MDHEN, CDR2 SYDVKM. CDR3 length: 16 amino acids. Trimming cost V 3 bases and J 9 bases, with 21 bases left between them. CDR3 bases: TGTGCCAGCAGTTTGCGGGCGGTCACCCTCGGCATTGAGCAGTTCTTC. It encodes CASSLRAVTLGIEQFF.

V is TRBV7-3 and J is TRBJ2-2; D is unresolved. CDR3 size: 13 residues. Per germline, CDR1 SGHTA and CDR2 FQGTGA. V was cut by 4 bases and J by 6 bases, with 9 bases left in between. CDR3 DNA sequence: TGTGCCAGCAGCTCAGTAGGAGCCGGGGAGCTGTTTTTT. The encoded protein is CASSSVGAGELFF.

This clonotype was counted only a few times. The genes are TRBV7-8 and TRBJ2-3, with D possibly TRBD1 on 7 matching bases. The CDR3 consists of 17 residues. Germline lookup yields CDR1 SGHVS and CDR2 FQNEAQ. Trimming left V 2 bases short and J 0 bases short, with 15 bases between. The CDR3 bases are TGTGCCAGCAGCTTAAGGGGGGACAGCCTTAGCACAGATACGCAGTATTTT. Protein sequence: CASSLRGDSLSTDTQYF.

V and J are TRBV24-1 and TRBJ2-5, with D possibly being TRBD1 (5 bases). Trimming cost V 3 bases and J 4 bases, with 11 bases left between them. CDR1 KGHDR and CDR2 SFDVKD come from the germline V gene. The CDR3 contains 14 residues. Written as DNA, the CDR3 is TGTGCCACCAGTGATGCTTTCAGGGCAGAGACCCAGTACTTC. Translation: CATSDAFRAETQYF.

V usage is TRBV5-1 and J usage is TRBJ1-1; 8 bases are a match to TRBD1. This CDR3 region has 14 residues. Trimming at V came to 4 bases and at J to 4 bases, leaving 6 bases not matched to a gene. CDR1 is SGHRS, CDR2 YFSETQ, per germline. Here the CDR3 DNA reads TGCGCCAGCAGCGAGGACAGGGCGGCCACTGAAGCTTTCTTT. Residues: CASSEDRAATEAFF.

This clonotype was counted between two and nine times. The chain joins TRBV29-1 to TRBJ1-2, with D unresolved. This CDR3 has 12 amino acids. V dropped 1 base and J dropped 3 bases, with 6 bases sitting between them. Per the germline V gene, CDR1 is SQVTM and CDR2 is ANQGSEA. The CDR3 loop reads CSVEARDYGYTF. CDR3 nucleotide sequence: TGCAGCGTTGAAGCAAGGGACTATGGCTACACCTTC.

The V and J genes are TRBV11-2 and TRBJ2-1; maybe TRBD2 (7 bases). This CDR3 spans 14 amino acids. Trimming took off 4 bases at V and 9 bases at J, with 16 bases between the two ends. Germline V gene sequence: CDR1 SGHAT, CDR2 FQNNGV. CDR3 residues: CASSSPWGGGEQFF. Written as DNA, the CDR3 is TGTGCCAGCAGCTCTCCGTGGGGGGGCGGTGAGCAGTTCTTC.

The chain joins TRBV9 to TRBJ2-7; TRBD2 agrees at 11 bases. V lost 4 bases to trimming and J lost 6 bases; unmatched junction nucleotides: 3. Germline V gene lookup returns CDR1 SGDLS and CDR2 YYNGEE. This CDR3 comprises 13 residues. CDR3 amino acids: CASSRGLAGEQYF. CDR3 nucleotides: TGTGCCAGCAGCAGAGGACTAGCGGGCGAGCAGTACTTC.

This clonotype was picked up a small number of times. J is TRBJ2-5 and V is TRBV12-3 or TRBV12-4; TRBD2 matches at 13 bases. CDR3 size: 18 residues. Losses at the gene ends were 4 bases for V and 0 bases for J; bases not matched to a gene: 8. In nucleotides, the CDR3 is TGTGCCAGCAGTTCCCCGGGACTAGCGGGGATCAACCAAGAGACCCAGTACTTC. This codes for CASSSPGLAGINQETQYF.

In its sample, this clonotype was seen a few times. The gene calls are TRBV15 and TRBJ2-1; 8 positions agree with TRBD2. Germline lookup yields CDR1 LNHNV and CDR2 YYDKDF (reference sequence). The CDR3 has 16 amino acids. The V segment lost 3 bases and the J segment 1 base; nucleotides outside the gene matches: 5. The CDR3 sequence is CATSRSSGLSYNEQFF. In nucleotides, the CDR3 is TGTGCCACCAGCAGGTCTAGCGGGTTGTCCTACAATGAGCAGTTCTTC. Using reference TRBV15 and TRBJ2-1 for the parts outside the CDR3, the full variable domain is DAMVIQNPRYQVTQFGKPVTLSCSQTLNHNVMYWYQQKSSQAPKLLFHYYDKDFNNEADTPDNFQSRRPNTSFCFLDIRSPGLGDTAMYLCATSRSSGLSYNEQFFGPGTRLTVL.

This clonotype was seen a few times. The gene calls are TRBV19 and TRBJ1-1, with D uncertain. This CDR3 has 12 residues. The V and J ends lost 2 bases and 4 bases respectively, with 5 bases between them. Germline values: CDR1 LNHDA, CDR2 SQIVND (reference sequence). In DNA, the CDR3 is TGTGCCAGTAGTATATGGGGCACTGAAGCTTTCTTT. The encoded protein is CASSIWGTEAFF.

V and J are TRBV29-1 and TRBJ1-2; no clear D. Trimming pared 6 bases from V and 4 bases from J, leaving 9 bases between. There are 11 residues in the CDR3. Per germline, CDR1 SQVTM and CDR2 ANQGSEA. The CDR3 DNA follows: TGCAGCGTCCGATCTCTCTATGGCTACACCTTC. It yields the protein CSVRSLYGYTF.

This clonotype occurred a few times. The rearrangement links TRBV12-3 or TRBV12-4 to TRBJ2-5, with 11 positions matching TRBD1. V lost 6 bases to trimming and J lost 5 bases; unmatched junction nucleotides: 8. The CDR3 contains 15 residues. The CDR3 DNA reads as TGTGCCAGCAGGGGGACAGGGGGTTTCGGGGAGACCCAGTACTTC. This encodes CASRGTGGFGETQYF.

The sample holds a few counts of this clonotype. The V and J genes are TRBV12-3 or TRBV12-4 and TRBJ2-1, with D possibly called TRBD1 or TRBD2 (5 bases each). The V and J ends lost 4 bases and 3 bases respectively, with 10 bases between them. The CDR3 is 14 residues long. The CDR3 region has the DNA TGTGCCAGCAGTTACCGGGACCTCTACAATGAGCAGTTCTTC. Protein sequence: CASSYRDLYNEQFF.

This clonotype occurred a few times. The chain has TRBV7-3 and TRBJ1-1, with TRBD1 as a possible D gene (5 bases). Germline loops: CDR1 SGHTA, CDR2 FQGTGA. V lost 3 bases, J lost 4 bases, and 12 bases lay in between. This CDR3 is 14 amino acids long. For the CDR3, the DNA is TGTGCCAGCAGCTTGACGGGGGGTGGCACTGAAGCTTTCTTT. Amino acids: CASSLTGGGTEAFF.

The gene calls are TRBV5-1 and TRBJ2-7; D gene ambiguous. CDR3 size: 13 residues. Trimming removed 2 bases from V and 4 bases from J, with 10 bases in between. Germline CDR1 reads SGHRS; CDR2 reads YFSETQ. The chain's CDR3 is CASSFNTYYEQYF. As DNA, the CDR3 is TGCGCCAGCAGCTTCAATACCTATTACGAGCAGTACTTC.

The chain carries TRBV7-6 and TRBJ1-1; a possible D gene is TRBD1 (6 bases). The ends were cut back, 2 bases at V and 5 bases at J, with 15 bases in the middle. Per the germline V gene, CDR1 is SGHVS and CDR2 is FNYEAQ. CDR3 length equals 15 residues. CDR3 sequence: CASSLKRQEDTEAFF. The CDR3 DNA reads TGTGCCAGCAGCTTAAAAAGACAGGAGGATACTGAAGCTTTCTTT.

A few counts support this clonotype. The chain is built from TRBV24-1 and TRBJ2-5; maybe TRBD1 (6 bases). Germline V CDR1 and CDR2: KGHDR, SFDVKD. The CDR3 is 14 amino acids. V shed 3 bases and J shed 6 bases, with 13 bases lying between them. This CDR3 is CATSDAGTKKTQYF. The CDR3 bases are TGTGCCACCAGTGATGCCGGGACAAAAAAGACCCAGTACTTC.

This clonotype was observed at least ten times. This chain's CDR3 is CASSPGQSSYEQYF. The CDR3 DNA follows: TGTGCCAGCAGCCCCGGACAGAGCTCCTACGAGCAGTACTTC. The rearrangement uses TRBV6-2 or TRBV6-3 and TRBJ2-7, with D tentatively TRBD1 (6 bases). Between the trimmed V and J ends, which lost 6 bases and 0 bases, there was a span of 12 bases. Per germline, CDR1 MNHEY and CDR2 SVGEGT. The CDR3 runs 14 residues.

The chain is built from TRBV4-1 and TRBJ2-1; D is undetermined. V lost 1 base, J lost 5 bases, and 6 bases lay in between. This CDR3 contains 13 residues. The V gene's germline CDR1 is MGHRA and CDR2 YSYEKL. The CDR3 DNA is TGCGCCAGCAGCCAAGTAGGCCACAATGAGCAGTTCTTC. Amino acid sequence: CASSQVGHNEQFF.

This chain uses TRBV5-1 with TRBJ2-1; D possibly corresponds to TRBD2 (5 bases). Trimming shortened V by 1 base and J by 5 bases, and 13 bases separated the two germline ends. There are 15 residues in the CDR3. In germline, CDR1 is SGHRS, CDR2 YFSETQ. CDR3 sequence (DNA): TGCGCCAGCAGCTTGTTTGGTCCGGGAAACAATGAGCAGTTCTTC. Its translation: CASSLFGPGNNEQFF.

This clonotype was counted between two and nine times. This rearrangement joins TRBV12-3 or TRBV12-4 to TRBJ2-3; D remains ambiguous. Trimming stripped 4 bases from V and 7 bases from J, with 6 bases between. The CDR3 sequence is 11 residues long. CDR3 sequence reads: CASSSSYTQYF. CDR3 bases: TGTGCCAGCAGTTCATCATATACGCAGTATTTT.

CDR3 bases: TGTGCCAGCATCAAACGGACTGTCGGCTACAATGAGCAGTTCTTC. Protein: CASIKRTVGYNEQFF. The chain combines TRBV6-2 or TRBV6-3 with TRBJ2-1; D might be TRBD2 (5 bases). V gave up 7 bases and J gave up 3 bases, with 16 bases separating them. Germline V CDR1 and CDR2: MNHEY, SVGEGT. The CDR3 sequence is 15 residues long.

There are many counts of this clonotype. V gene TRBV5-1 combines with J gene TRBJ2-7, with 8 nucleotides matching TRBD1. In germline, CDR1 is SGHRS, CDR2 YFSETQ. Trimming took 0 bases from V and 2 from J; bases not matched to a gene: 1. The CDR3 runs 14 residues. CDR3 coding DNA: TGCGCCAGCAGCTTGGGGACAGGGCCCTACGAGCAGTACTTC. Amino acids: CASSLGTGPYEQYF.

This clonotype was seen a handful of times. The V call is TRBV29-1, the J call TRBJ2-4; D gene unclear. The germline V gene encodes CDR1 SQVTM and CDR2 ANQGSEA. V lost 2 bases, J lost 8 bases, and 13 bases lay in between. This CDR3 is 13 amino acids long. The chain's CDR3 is CSVETPAEDIQYF. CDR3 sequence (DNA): TGCAGCGTTGAAACGCCGGCTGAGGACATTCAGTACTTC.

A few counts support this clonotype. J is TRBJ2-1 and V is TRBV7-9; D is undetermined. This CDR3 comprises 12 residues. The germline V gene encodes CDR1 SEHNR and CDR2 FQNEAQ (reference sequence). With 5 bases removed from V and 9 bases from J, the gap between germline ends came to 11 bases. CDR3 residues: CASSHSGVEQFF. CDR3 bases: TGTGCCAGCAGCCACTCGGGTGTTGAGCAGTTCTTC.

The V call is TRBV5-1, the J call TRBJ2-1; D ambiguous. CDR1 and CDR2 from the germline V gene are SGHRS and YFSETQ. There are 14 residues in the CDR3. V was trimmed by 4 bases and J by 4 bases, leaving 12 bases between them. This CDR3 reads CASSPGQLYNEQFF. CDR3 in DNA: TGCGCCAGCAGCCCCGGCCAGTTGTACAATGAGCAGTTCTTC. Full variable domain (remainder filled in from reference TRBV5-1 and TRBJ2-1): KAGVTQTPRYLIKTRGQQVTLSCSPISGHRSVSWYQQTPGQGLQFLFEYFSETQRNKGNFPGRFSGRQFSNSRSEMNVSTLELGDSALYLCASSPGQLYNEQFFGPGTRLTVL.

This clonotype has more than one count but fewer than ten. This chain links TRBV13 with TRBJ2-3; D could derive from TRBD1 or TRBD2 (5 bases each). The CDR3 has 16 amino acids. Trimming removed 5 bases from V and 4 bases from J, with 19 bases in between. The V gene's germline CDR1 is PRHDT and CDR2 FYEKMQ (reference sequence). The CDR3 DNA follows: TGTGCCAGCAGCCCCGCAGGGACCACCCTCGCAGATACGCAGTATTTT. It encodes CASSPAGTTLADTQYF.